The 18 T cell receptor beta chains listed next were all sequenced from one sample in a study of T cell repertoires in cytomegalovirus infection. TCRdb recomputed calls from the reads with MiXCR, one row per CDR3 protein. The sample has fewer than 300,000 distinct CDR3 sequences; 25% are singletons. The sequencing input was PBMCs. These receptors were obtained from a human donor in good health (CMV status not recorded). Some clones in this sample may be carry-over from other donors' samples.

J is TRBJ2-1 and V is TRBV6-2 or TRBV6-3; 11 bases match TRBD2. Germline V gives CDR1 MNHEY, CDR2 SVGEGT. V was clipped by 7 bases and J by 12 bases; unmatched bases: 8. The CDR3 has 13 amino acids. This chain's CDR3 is CASKGSGRVGQFF. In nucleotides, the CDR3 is TGTGCCAGCAAGGGTAGCGGGAGGGTAGGGCAGTTCTTC.

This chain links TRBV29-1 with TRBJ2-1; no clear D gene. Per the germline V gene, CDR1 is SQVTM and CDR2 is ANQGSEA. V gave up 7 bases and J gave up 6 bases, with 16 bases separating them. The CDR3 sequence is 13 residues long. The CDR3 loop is CSGGWTAGNEQFF. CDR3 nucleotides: TGCAGCGGGGGATGGACGGCTGGCAATGAGCAGTTCTTC.

The CDR3 DNA reads as TGTGCCAGCAGTCAACCGGGACAGGGTTACGAGCAGTACTTC. It translates to CASSQPGQGYEQYF. V is TRBV28 and J is TRBJ2-7; 9 bases are a match to TRBD1. V dropped 5 bases and J dropped 4; count of bases not matched to a gene: 6. Germline CDR1 is MDHEN and CDR2 is SYDVKM. This CDR3 is 14 amino acids long.

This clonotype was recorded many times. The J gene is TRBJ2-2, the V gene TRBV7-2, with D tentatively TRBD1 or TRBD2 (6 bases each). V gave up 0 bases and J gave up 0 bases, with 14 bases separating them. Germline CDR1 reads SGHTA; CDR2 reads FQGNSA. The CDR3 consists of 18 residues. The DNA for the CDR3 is TGTGCCAGCAGCTTAGCGCCGGGGGCCCCATCGAACACCGGGGAGCTGTTTTTT. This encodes CASSLAPGAPSNTGELFF.

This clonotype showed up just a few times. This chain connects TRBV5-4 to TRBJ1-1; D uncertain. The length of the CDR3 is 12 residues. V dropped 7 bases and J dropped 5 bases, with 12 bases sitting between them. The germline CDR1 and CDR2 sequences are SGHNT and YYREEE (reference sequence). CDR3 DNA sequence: TGTGCCAGCGGCGGAGGCAAAACTGAAGCTTTCTTT. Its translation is CASGGGKTEAFF.

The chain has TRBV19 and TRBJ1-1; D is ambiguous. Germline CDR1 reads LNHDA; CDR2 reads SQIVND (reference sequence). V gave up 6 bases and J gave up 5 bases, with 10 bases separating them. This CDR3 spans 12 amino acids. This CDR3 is CASRELGTEAFF. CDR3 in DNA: TGTGCCAGTAGAGAGTTGGGAACTGAAGCTTTCTTT.

CDR3 amino acids: CASNATQYF. Written as DNA, the CDR3 is TGTGCCAGTAACGCTACGCAGTATTTT. The chain carries TRBV27 and TRBJ2-3; D call uncertain. The V gene's germline CDR1 is MNHEY and CDR2 SMNVEV (reference sequence). The V gene lost 9 bases and the J gene lost 8 bases, with 6 bases spanning the gap. This CDR3 has 9 residues.

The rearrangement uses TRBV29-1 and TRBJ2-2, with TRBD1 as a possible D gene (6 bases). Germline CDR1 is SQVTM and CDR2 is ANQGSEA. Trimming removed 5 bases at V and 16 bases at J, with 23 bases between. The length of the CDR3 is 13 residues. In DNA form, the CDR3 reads TGCAGCGTTTTTGTCGTTGTTGGTGGACAGCCGTTTTTT. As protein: CSVFVVVGGQPFF.

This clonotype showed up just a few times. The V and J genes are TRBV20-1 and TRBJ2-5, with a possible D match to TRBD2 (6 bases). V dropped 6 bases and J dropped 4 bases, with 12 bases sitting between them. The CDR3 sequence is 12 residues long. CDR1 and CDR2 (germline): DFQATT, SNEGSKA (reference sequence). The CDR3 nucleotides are TGCAGTGCGGACGGGAGCTCAGAGACCCAGTACTTC. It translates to CSADGSSETQYF.

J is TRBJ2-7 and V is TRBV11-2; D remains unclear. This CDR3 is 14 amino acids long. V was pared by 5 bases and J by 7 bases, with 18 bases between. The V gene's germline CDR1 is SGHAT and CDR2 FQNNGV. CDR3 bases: TGTGCCAGCAGCCCTTCGATCCTGCTTTATGAGCAGTACTTC. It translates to CASSPSILLYEQYF.

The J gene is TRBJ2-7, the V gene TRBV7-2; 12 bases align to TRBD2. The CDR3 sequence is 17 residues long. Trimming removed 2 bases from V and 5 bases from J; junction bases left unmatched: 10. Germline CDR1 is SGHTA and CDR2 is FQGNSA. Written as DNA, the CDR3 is TGTGCCAGCAGCTTAATCGGGGCGACTAGCGGGAGACACGAGCAGTACTTC. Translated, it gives CASSLIGATSGRHEQYF.

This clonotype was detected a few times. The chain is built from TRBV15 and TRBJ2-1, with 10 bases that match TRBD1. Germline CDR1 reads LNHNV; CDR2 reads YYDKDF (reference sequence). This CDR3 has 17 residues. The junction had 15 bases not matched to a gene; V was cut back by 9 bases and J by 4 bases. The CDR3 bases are TGTGCCACGAGAAGGGAGCGGGGACAGGGGACATACAATGAGCAGTTCTTC. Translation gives CATRRERGQGTYNEQFF.

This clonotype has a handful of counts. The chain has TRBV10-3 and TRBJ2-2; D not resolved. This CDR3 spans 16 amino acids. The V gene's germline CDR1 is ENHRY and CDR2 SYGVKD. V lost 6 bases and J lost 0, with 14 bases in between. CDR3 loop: CAISVSSRANTGELFF. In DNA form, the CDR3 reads TGTGCCATCAGCGTGAGTAGTAGAGCGAACACCGGGGAGCTGTTTTTT.

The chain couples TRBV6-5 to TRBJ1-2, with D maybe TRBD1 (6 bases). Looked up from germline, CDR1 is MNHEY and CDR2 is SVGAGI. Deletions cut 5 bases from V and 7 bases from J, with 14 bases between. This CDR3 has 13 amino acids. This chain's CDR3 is CASSPVGGRGYTF. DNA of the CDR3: TGTGCCAGCAGTCCGGTCGGGGGCCGTGGCTACACCTTC.

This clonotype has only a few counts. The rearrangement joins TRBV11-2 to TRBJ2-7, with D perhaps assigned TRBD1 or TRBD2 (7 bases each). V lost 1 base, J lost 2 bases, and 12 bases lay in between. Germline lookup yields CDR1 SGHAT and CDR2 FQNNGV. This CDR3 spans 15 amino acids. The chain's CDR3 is CASSLGPGGAYEQYF. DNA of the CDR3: TGTGCCAGCAGCTTAGGGCCAGGGGGGGCCTACGAGCAGTACTTC.

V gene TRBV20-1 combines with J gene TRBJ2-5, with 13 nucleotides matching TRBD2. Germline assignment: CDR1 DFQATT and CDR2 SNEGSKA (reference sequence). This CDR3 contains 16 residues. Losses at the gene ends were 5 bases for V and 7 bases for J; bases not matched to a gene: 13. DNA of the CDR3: TGCAGTGCTTTGGGAACTAGCGGGGGGGGGGGGGGGACCCAGTACTTC. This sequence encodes CSALGTSGGGGGTQYF.

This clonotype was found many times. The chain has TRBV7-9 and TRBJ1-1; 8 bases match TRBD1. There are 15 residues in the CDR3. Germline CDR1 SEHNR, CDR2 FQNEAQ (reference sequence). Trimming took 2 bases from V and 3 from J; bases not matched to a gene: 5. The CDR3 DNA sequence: TGTGCCAGCAGCTTACCGGGGGGACAGGACACTGAAGCTTTCTTT. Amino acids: CASSLPGGQDTEAFF. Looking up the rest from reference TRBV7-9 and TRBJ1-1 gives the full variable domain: DTGVSQNPRHKITKRGQNVTFRCDPISEHNRLYWYRQTLGQGPEFLTYFQNEAQLEKSRLLSDRFSAERPKGSFSTLEIQRTEQGDSAMYLCASSLPGGQDTEAFFGQGTRLTVV.

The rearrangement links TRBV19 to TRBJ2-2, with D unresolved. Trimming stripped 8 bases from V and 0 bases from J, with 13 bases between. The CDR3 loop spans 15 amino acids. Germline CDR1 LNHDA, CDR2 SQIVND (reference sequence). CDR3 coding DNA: TGTGCCAGTCTCCCGGACCGCGCGAACACCGGGGAGCTGTTTTTT. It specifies CASLPDRANTGELFF. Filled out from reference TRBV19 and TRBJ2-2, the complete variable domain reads DGGITQSPKYLFRKEGQNVTLSCEQNLNHDAMYWYRQDPGQGLRLIYYSQIVNDFQKGDIAEGYSVSREKKESFPLTVTSAQKNPTAFYLCASLPDRANTGELFFGEGSRLTVL.